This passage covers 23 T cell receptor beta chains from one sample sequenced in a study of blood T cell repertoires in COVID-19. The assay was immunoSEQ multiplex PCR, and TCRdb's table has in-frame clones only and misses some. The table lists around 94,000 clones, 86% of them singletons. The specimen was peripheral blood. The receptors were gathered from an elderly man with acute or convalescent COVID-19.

This CDR3 is CASRLAGVDEQYF. DNA for the CDR3: TGCGCCAGCAGGCTAGCGGGAGTCGACGAGCAGTACTTC. The rearrangement links TRBV5-1 to TRBJ2-7; 10 bases map to TRBD2. There are 13 residues in the CDR3. The V and J ends lost 5 bases and 5 bases, in that order; junction bases with no gene match: 4. CDR1 and CDR2 from the germline V gene are SGHRS and YFSETQ.

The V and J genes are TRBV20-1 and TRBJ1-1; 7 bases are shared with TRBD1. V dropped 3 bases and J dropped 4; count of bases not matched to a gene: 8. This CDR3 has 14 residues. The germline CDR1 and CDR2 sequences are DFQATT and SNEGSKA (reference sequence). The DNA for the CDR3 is TGCAGTGCTAGTATGAGACAGGGCGGCACTGAAGCTTTCTTT. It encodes CSASMRQGGTEAFF.

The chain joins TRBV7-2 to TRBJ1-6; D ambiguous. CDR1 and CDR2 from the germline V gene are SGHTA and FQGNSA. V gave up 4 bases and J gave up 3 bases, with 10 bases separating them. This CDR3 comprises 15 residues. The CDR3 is CASSYEAGYNSPLHF. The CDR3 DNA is TGTGCCAGCAGCTACGAGGCCGGCTATAATTCACCCCTCCACTTT.

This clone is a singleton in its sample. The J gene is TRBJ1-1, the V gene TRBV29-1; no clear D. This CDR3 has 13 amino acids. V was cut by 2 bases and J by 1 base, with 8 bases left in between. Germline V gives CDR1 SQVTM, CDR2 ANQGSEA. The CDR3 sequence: CSVESPENTEAFF. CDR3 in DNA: TGCAGCGTTGAATCTCCAGAGAACACTGAAGCTTTCTTT.

CDR3 DNA: TGTGCCAGCAGGGCCCAGGGGGGCTTCTCTGGAAACACCATATATTTT. It is translated as CASRAQGGFSGNTIYF. V is TRBV7-9 and J is TRBJ1-3, with 7 bases lining up with TRBD1. The germline V gene has CDR1 SEHNR and CDR2 FQNEAQ (reference sequence). The V gene end was trimmed by 6 bases and the J gene end by 0 bases; junction bases not matched to a gene: 8. The CDR3 is made up of 16 amino acids.

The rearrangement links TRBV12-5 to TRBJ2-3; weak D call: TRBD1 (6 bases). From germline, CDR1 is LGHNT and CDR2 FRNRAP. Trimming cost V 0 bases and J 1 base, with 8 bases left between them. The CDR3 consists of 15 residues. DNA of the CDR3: TGTGCTAGTGGTTTGGTACAGGGCGGCACAGATACGCAGTATTTT. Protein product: CASGLVQGGTDTQYF. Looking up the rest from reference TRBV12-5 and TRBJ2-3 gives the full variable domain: DARVTQTPRHKVTEMGQEVTMRCQPILGHNTVFWYRQTMMQGLELLAYFRNRAPLDDSGMPKDRFSAEMPDATLATLKIQPSEPRDSAVYFCASGLVQGGTDTQYFGPGTRLTVL.

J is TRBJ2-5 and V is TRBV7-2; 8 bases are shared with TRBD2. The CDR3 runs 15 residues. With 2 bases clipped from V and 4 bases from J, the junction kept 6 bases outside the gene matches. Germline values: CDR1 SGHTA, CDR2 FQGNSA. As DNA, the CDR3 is TGTGCCAGCAGCTTACGGGGGCTAGCGGGAGAGACCCAGTACTTC. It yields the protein CASSLRGLAGETQYF.

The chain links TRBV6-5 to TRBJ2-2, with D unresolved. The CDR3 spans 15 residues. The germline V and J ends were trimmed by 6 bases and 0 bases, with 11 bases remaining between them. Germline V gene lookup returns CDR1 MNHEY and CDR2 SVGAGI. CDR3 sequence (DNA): TGTGCCAGCAGCCTGGATGAGGCGAACACCGGGGAGCTGTTTTTT. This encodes CASSLDEANTGELFF.

This chain's CDR3 is CASSHEGGNGELFF. In DNA form, the CDR3 reads TGCGCCAGCAGCCACGAGGGGGGGAACGGGGAGCTGTTTTTT. The chain employs TRBV4-3 and TRBJ2-2; D perhaps matches TRBD2 (7 bases). The V gene lost 3 bases and the J gene lost 7 bases, with 12 bases spanning the gap. CDR1 and CDR2 from the germline V gene are LGHNA and YSLEER. The CDR3 length is 14 residues.

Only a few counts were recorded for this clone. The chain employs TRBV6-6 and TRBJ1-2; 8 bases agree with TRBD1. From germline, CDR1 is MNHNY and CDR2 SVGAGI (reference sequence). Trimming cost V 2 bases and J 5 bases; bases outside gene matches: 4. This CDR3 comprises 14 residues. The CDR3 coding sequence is TGTGCCAGCAGTTACACCGACAGGGGATATGGCTACACCTTC. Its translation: CASSYTDRGYGYTF.

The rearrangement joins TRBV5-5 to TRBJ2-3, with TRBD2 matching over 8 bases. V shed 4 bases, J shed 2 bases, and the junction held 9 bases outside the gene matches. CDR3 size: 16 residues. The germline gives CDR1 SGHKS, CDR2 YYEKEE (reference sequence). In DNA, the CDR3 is TGTGCCAGCAGCGGGGGACTAGACGGATCCACAGATACGCAGTATTTT. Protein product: CASSGGLDGSTDTQYF.

The CDR3 sequence: CASSSGAGNEKLFF. CDR3 DNA: TGTGCCAGCAGCTCTGGTGCAGGAAATGAAAAACTGTTTTTT. This chain uses TRBV7-2 with TRBJ1-4; no reliable D call. Trimming left V 4 bases short and J 5 bases short, with 11 bases between. Germline V gene lookup returns CDR1 SGHTA and CDR2 FQGNSA. The CDR3 runs 14 residues.

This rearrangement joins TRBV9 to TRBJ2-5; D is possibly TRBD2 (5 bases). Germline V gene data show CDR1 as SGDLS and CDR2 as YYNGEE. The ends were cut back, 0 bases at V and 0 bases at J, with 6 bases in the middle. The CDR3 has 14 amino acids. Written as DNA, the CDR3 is TGTGCCAGCAGCGTAGGAGCGGACCAAGAGACCCAGTACTTC. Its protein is CASSVGADQETQYF.

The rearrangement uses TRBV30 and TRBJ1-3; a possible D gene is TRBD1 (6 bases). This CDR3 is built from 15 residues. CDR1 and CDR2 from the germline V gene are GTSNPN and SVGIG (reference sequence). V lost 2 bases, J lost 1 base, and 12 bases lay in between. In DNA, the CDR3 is TGTGCCTGGAGTCATGACAGGCTATCTGGAAACACCATATATTTT. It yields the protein CAWSHDRLSGNTIYF.

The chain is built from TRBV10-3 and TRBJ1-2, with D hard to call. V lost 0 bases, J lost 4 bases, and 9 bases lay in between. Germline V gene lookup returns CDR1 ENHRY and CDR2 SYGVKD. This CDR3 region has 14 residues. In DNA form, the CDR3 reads TGTGCCATCAGTGAGTCTGCAGGTACCTATGGCTACACCTTC. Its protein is CAISESAGTYGYTF.

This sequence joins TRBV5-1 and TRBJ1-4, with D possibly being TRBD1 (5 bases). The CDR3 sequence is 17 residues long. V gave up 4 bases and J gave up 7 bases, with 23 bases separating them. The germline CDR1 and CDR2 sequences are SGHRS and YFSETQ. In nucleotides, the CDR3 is TGCGCCAGCAGCCTGGCTGGGACTGACGTTGTGGGTGAAAAACTGTTTTTT. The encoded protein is CASSLAGTDVVGEKLFF.

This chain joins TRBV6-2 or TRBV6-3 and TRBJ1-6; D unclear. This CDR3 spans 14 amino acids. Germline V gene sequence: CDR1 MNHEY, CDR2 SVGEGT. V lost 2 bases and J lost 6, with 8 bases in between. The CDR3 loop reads CASSYGGFNSPLHF. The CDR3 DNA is TGTGCCAGCAGTTACGGCGGGTTTAATTCACCCCTCCACTTT.

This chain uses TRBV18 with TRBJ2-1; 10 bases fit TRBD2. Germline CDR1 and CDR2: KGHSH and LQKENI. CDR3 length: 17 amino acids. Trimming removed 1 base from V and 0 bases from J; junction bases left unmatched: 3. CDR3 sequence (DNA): TGTGCCAGCTCACCACGGGCTAGCGGGAGCTCCTACAATGAGCAGTTCTTC. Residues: CASSPRASGSSYNEQFF.

CDR3 sequence reads: CASSNTQGGEAFF. The CDR3 DNA reads as TGCGCCAGCAGCAATACCCAAGGGGGTGAAGCTTTCTTT. The J gene is TRBJ1-1, the V gene TRBV5-1, with D perhaps matching TRBD1 (6 bases). There are 13 residues in the CDR3. The V gene's germline CDR1 is SGHRS and CDR2 YFSETQ. Trimming took off 4 bases at V and 7 bases at J, with 14 bases between the two ends.

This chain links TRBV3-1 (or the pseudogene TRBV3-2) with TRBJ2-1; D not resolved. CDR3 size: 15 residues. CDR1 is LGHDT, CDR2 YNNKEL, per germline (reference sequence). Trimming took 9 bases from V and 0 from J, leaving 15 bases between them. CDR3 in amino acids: CASTAAVSSYNEQFF. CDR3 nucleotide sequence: TGTGCCAGTACCGCTGCGGTTAGCTCCTACAATGAGCAGTTCTTC.

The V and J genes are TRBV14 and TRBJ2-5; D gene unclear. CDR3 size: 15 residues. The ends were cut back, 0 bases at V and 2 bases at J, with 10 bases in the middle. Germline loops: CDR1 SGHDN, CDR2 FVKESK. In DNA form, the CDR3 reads TGTGCCAGCAGCCAAGATCTGGGCCGTCAAGAGACCCAGTACTTC. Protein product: CASSQDLGRQETQYF. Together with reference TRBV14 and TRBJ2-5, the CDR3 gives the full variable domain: EAGVTQFPSHSVIEKGQTVTLRCDPISGHDNLYWYRRVMGKEIKFLLHFVKESKQDESGMPNNRFLAERTGGTYSTLKVQPAELEDSGVYFCASSQDLGRQETQYFGPGTRLLVL.

CDR3 sequence: CASSLERYGYTF. For the CDR3, the DNA is TGTGCCAGCAGCTTAGAGCGTTATGGCTACACCTTC. This chain joins TRBV7-2 and TRBJ1-2; D gene uncertain. The germline V gene has CDR1 SGHTA and CDR2 FQGNSA. V lost 1 base and J 5 bases, leaving 5 bases between the germline ends. This CDR3 contains 12 residues.

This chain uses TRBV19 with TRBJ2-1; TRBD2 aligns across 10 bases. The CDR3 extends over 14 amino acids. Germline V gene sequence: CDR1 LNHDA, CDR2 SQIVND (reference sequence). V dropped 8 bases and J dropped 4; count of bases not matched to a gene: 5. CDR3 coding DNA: TGTGCCAGTTCGGGACTAGCGAATTACAATGAGCAGTTCTTC. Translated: CASSGLANYNEQFF.